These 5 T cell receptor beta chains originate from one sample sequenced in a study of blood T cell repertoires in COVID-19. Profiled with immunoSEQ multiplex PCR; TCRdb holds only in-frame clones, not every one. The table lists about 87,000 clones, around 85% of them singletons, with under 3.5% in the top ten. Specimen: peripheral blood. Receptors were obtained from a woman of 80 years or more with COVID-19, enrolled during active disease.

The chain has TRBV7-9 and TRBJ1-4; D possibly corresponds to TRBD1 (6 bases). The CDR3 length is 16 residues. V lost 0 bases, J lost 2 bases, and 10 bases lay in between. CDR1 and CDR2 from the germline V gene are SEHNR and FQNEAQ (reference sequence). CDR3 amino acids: CASSLAGATTNEKLFF. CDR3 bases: TGTGCCAGCAGCTTAGCGGGGGCAACCACTAATGAAAAACTGTTTTTT. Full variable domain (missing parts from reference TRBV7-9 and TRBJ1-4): DTGVSQNPRHKITKRGQNVTFRCDPISEHNRLYWYRQTLGQGPEFLTYFQNEAQLEKSRLLSDRFSAERPKGSFSTLEIQRTEQGDSAMYLCASSLAGATTNEKLFFGSGTQLSVL.

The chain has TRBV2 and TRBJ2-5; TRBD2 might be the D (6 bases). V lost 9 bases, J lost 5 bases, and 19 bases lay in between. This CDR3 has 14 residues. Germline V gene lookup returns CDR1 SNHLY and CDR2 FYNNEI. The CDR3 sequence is CARDSSGVRETQYF. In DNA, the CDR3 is TGTGCCAGGGATTCATCGGGAGTGCGGGAGACCCAGTACTTC.

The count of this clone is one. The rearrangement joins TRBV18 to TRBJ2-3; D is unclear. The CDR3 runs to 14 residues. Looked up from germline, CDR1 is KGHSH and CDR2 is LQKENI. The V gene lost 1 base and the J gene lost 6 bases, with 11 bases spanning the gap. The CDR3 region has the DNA TGTGCCAGCTCACCACTCGATAGCTCGGATACGCAGTATTTT. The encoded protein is CASSPLDSSDTQYF.

CDR3 loop: CASIKQGFEQFF. CDR3 in DNA: TGTGCCAGCATTAAACAGGGCTTCGAGCAGTTCTTC. The chain uses TRBV6-6 and TRBJ2-1, with TRBD1 as a possible D gene (6 bases). The CDR3 runs 12 residues. Trimming removed 7 bases from V and 10 bases from J, with 14 bases in between. Germline values: CDR1 MNHNY, CDR2 SVGAGI (reference sequence).

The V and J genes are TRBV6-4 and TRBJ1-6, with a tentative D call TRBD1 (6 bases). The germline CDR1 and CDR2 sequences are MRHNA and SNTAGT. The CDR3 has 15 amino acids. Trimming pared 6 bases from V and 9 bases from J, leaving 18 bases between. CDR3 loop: CASRKDSLLRSPLHF. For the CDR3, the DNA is TGTGCCAGCAGAAAGGACAGTCTGCTGCGTTCACCCCTCCACTTT.